A single count supports the clone carrying this TCR beta chain. Antigen unknown. This sample was included in a study of CD4 T cells in relation to SARS-CoV-2 and coronaviruses. Background on the study: TCR beta CDR3s were sequenced after approximately ten-day antigen culture of PBMCs.

The unexposed donors gave CD4+ T cells in 2011-2018, prior to COVID-19. Isolation of CD4+ T cells took place after 10 days in culture. Testing used SARS-CoV-2 S/N and four cold-coronavirus spikes on unexposed-donor CD4+ T cells, cells permitting. V shed 6 bases and J 4 bases; nucleotides not matched to a gene: 14. The CDR3 is made up of 16 amino acids. The germline V gene encodes CDR1 SGHAT and CDR2 FQNNGV. Some clones are missing from TCRdb's copy, which holds only in-frame ones; the method was immunoSEQ multiplex PCR. The repertoire holds 15,000 to 20,000 clones, over 75% seen once, with approximately 19% in the top ten.

The rearrangement joins TRBV11-2 to TRBJ1-2, with TRBD1 identical over 7 bases. This clonotype originated in a human donor in good health. Material for sequencing was CD4+ T cells from PBMCs, cultured in vitro. The CDR3 DNA follows: TGTGCCAGCAGTCGAACGGGACAGACGCCCCTCTATGGCTACACCTTC. Its translation: CASSRTGQTPLYGYTF.